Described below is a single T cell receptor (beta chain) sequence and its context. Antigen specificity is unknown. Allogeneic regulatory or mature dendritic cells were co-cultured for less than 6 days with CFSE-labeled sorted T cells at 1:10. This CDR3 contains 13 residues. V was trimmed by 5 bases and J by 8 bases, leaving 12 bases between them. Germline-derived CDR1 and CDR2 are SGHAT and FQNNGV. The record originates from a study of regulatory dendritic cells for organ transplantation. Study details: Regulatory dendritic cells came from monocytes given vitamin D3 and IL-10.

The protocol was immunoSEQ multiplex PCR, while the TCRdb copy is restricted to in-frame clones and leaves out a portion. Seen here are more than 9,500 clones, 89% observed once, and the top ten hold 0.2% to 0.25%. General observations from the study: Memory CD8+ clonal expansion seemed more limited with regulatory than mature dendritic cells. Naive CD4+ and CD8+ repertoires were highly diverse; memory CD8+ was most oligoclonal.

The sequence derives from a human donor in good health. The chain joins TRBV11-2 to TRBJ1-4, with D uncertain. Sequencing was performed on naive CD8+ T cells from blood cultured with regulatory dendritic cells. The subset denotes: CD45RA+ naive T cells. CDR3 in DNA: TGTGCCAGCAGCCTGGTCGGAATGGAAAAACTGTTTTTT. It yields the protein CASSLVGMEKLFF.